The 4 T cell receptor beta chains below come from one sample, sequenced in a study of cytomegalovirus exposure and HLA in healthy donors. Both 60 Vbeta primers and 13 Jbeta primers went into the PCR. Here immunoSEQ multiplex PCR was the method, and the copy in TCRdb shows in-frame clones only, minus some. The table records some 190,000 clones, approximately 80% of them present only once. Sequencing was done on a sample of PBMCs. The receptors originated from a female donor in good health and CMV-seronegative.

The chain links TRBV9 to TRBJ1-1, with D hard to call. V shed 0 bases and J shed 2 bases, with 5 bases lying between them. CDR1 SGDLS and CDR2 YYNGEE come from the germline V gene. The CDR3 contains 13 residues. The CDR3 region has the DNA TGTGCCAGCAGCGTAGACAGCAACACTGAAGCTTTCTTT. Protein: CASSVDSNTEAFF.

V is TRBV13 and J is TRBJ2-1, with D perhaps TRBD2 (5 bases). The CDR3 contains 15 residues. Germline loops: CDR1 PRHDT, CDR2 FYEKMQ (reference sequence). V dropped 3 bases and J dropped 2 bases, with 11 bases sitting between them. For the CDR3, the DNA is TGTGCCAGCAGCTTCCGGGAATTAGCCTACAATGAGCAGTTCTTC. It specifies CASSFRELAYNEQFF.

This clone was seen more than once but under ten times. V is TRBV4-2 and J is TRBJ1-4; 8 positions agree with TRBD1. With V trimmed by 2 bases and J by 8 bases, 10 bases remained unmatched. The CDR3 is 16 residues long. CDR1 is LGHNA, CDR2 YNFKEQ, per germline. CDR3 protein: CASSQMADREREKLFF. DNA for the CDR3: TGTGCCAGCAGCCAAATGGCGGACAGGGAACGCGAAAAACTGTTTTTT.

The chain combines TRBV30 with TRBJ2-2, with 7 bases lining up with TRBD1. The CDR3 consists of 14 residues. The V gene end was trimmed by 3 bases and the J gene end by 4 bases; junction bases not matched to a gene: 5. The germline CDR1 and CDR2 sequences are GTSNPN and SVGIG (reference sequence). Here the CDR3 reads CAWRGQFVTGELFF. CDR3 sequence (DNA): TGTGCCTGGAGGGGACAGTTTGTCACCGGGGAGCTGTTTTTT.